This is a list of T cell receptor beta chains from one sample in a study of shared clonotypes between healthy human individuals. Repertoires were generated with immunoSEQ multiplex PCR, while TCRdb's copy carries only in-frame clones and drops some. The sample holds 1,400,000 or so clones, approximately 98.5% seen once. Sequenced material: naive CD4+ T cells sorted from blood. The origin of the receptors is a man in his thirties or forties in good health. Each CDR3 is given with its conserved first and last residue. The D gene is left open where the match is weak. Expanded clones get a size class; other rows say once, few or many, or leave the size out.

clone size,V gene,J gene,D gene,CDR3 DNA,CDR3 protein
.,TRBV11-2,TRBJ2-1,.,TGTGCCAGCAGGAGAATAGCTGGGAATGAGCAGTTCTTC,CASRRIAGNEQFF
.,TRBV5-4,TRBJ2-7,.,TGTGCCAGCAGTAAAAAGACCAGCTCCTACGAGCAGTACTTC,CASSKKTSSYEQYF
.,TRBV9,TRBJ1-2,TRBD1,TGTGCCAGCAGCACTCAGACAGGGACTTTGAACTATGGCTACACCTTC,CASSTQTGTLNYGYTF
once,TRBV28,TRBJ1-1,.,TGTGCCAGCAGTCCCCGCCAGGGGATATACACTGAAGCTTTCTTT,CASSPRQGIYTEAFF
.,TRBV18,TRBJ1-2,.,TGTGCCAGCTCATTAGATGGGGGCCTCCCCTATGGCTACACCTTC,CASSLDGGLPYGYTF
.,TRBV18,TRBJ2-7,.,TGTGCCAGCTCACCCACAGAGACCTACGAGCAGTACTTC,CASSPTETYEQYF
.,TRBV5-1,TRBJ2-1,.,TGCGCCAGCAGCTTGAAGAGCGACGAAGGGGACAATGAGCAGTTCTTC,CASSLKSDEGDNEQFF
.,TRBV11-2,TRBJ2-6,.,TGTGCCAGCAGCCTGAATCCTCCCCGCGGGGCCAACGTCCTGACTTTC,CASSLNPPRGANVLTF
.,TRBV5-1,TRBJ2-1,TRBD1,TGCGCCAGCAGCTCCCCGGGACAGTACAATGAGCAGTTCTTC,CASSSPGQYNEQFF
.,TRBV19,TRBJ2-1,.,TGTGCCAGTAGTATAGCCCGGGGAGCGGCTGACAGCAATGAGCAGTTCTTC,CASSIARGAADSNEQFF
.,TRBV21-1,TRBJ2-5,.,TGTGCCAGCAGCAATCCACTAGCGCAAGAAGAGACCCAGTACTTC,CASSNPLAQEETQYF
.,TRBV5-1,TRBJ2-2,.,TGCGCCAGCAACAATGACCAGGGGCGGTTCACCGGGGAGCTGTTTTTT,CASNNDQGRFTGELFF
.,TRBV20-1,TRBJ1-2,.,TGTCAGTCTGACTATGGCTACACCTTC,CQSDYGYTF
.,TRBV19,TRBJ2-7,.,TGTGCCAGTAGTATAGGCGGTTCCGGAGGCTACGAGCAGTACTTC,CASSIGGSGGYEQYF
.,TRBV19,TRBJ2-1,.,TGTGCCAGTAGACCGAGGGGAACGGAAAGGGGGAATGAGCAGTTCTTC,CASRPRGTERGNEQFF
once,TRBV15,TRBJ2-7,TRBD2,TGTGCCACCAGCAGAGACCTAGCGGGATACGAGCAGTACTTC,CATSRDLAGYEQYF
.,TRBV5-6,TRBJ2-3,TRBD2,TGTGCCAGCAGCAGTCTAGCGGGAGGACCCACAGATACGCAGTATTTT,CASSSLAGGPTDTQYF
.,TRBV6-5,TRBJ2-6,.,TGTGCCAGCAGGACTCATGGGGCCAACGTCCTGACTTTC,CASRTHGANVLTF
.,TRBV7-2,TRBJ1-2,TRBD1,TGTGCCAGCAACGGACAGGGGGACTATGGCTACACCTTC,CASNGQGDYGYTF
.,TRBV19,TRBJ2-1,TRBD2,TGTGCCAGTAGTATAGGGGGACTAGCGGGAGATGAGCAGTTCTTC,CASSIGGLAGDEQFF
.,TRBV10-1,TRBJ2-3,TRBD1,TGCGCCAGCAGTGACCTCGGGACAGGGGAAAGAGATACGCAGTATTTT,CASSDLGTGERDTQYF
.,TRBV2,TRBJ2-1,.,TGTGCCAGCATGAATCAGGACTTCCCTACAAATGAGCAGTTCTTC,CASMNQDFPTNEQFF
.,TRBV5-1,TRBJ2-6,.,TGCGCCAGCAGCTTGGCTGGGGCTGCTGGGGCCAACGTCCTGACTTTC,CASSLAGAAGANVLTF
.,TRBV9,TRBJ2-7,.,TGTGCCAGCTCGTTTGGAGGGTTCGGCTGGGAGCAGTACTTC,CASSFGGFGWEQYF
once,TRBV5-1,TRBJ1-2,TRBD1,TGCGCCAGCAGCCCACCAGGGACAGGAGGCCTCTATGGCTACACCTTC,CASSPPGTGGLYGYTF
.,TRBV28,TRBJ1-4,TRBD1,TGTGCCAGCAATGGACAGGGGGAAAAACTGTTTTTT,CASNGQGEKLFF
.,TRBV28,TRBJ2-7,.,TGTGCCAGCGGGTCCCCAGGGGGGGAGTACGAGCAGTACTTC,CASGSPGGEYEQYF
.,TRBV7-7,TRBJ1-4,.,TGTGCTAGCAGCTTATGGGTAAATGAAAAACTGTTTTTT,CASSLWVNEKLFF
.,TRBV10-1,TRBJ2-3,TRBD2,TGCGCCAGCAGCTTAGCGGGAGGTGGTTCAGATACGCAGTATTTT,CASSLAGGGSDTQYF
.,TRBV2,TRBJ1-5,.,TGTGCCAGCAGTGAAGAGAGGGGCGGCAATCAGCCCCAGCATTTT,CASSEERGGNQPQHF
.,TRBV10-3,TRBJ2-1,TRBD2,TGTGCCATCGGAGGGACTAGCGGGAGCCTGGATGAGCAGTTCTTC,CAIGGTSGSLDEQFF
once,TRBV29-1,TRBJ2-6,.,TGCAGCGTTGAATCTTTTGGGGCCAACGTCCTGACTTTC,CSVESFGANVLTF
.,TRBV7-7,TRBJ2-1,.,TGTGCTAGCAGTCCAGCAGGGACCTACTCCTACAATGAGCAGTTCTTC,CASSPAGTYSYNEQFF
.,TRBV19,TRBJ1-4,.,TGTGCCAGTAGTCTGGGTTGGGGGACTAATGAAAAACTGTTTTTT,CASSLGWGTNEKLFF
.,TRBV5-4,TRBJ1-4,.,TGTGCCAGCAGCTTGGGAGAGAAGGGGCCGGCTAATGAAAAACTGTTTTTT,CASSLGEKGPANEKLFF
.,TRBV27,TRBJ2-5,TRBD2,TGTGCCAGCAGGCTAGCGGGAGGGCCTTTGACTGAGACCCAGTACTTC,CASRLAGGPLTETQYF
.,TRBV5-1,TRBJ2-7,.,TGCGCCAGCAGCTTGCGATTAGCCTACGAGCAGTACTTC,CASSLRLAYEQYF
.,TRBV28,TRBJ2-2,TRBD1,TGTGCCAGCAGTTTATGGGGTCGGTGGGGACAGACCAACACCGGGGAGCTGTTTTTT,CASSLWGRWGQTNTGELFF
once,TRBV9,TRBJ1-3,.,TGTGCCAGCAGCGTAGCTAGCACCGCTGGAAACACCATATATTTT,CASSVASTAGNTIYF
.,TRBV9,TRBJ1-1,.,TGTGCCAGCAGCGTATCCCCAAACACTGAAGCTTTCTTT,CASSVSPNTEAFF
.,TRBV7-9,TRBJ2-1,TRBD2,TGTGCCAGCAGCTTTCTACTAGCGGGAGTAAGGGATGAGCAGTTCTTC,CASSFLLAGVRDEQFF
.,TRBV5-1,TRBJ2-3,TRBD2,TGCGCCAGCAGCCTAAGACTAGCGGGAGTGCACACAGATACGCAGTATTTT,CASSLRLAGVHTDTQYF
.,TRBV7-9,TRBJ1-3,.,TGTGCCAGCAGCTTAGATTCAGTCGGAAACACCATATATTTT,CASSLDSVGNTIYF
.,TRBV4-1,TRBJ2-2,.,TGCACCAGCAGCCAAGATGCGGAAAACACCGGGGAGCTGTTTTTT,CTSSQDAENTGELFF
.,TRBV5-1,TRBJ2-3,.,TGCGCCAGCAGCTTGGGGGCAGGGTTGCGCACAGATACGCAGTATTTT,CASSLGAGLRTDTQYF
.,TRBV13,TRBJ2-7,TRBD1,TGTGCCAGCAGCTTAAGGATAAGACAGGGGGACTACGAGCAGTACTTC,CASSLRIRQGDYEQYF
.,TRBV18,TRBJ1-2,.,TGTGCCAGCTCACCACCGAGTCGGAACTATGGCTACACCTTC,CASSPPSRNYGYTF
.,TRBV28,TRBJ2-2,.,TGTGCCAGCACGAAGGCGAACACCGGGGAGCTGTTTTTT,CASTKANTGELFF
.,TRBV7-2,TRBJ2-2,.,TGTGCCAGCAGCTTATTTAGCGGAGGGGCGAACACCGGGGAGCTGTTTTTT,CASSLFSGGANTGELFF
once,TRBV11-2,TRBJ2-3,TRBD2,TGTGCCAGCAGCAGTATAGCGGGAGGGGCGAATACGCAGTATTTT,CASSSIAGGANTQYF
few,TRBV2,TRBJ2-5,.,TGTGCCAGCAGGCCCTTTTGGGGGGACAGAAACCAAGAGACCCAGTACTTC,CASRPFWGDRNQETQYF
.,TRBV27,TRBJ2-7,.,TGTGCCAGCAGTTTATCGCCTGCGACCCCCTACGAGCAGTACTTC,CASSLSPATPYEQYF
.,TRBV28,TRBJ1-1,.,TGTGCCAGCAGTTTACTAGGGCACACTGAAGCTTTCTTT,CASSLLGHTEAFF
.,TRBV21-1,TRBJ2-1,.,TGTGCCAGCAGCAAAAGAGCGGGAGGGCCGGTTGAGCAGTTCTTC,CASSKRAGGPVEQFF
.,TRBV25-1,TRBJ2-7,.,TGTGCCAGCAGTGTCGGCTACGAGCAGTACTTC,CASSVGYEQYF